These 26 T cell receptor beta chains originate from one sample sequenced in a study of CD8 T cells in ankylosing spondylitis. TCRdb called the 5' RACE reads again in MiXCR, with one record for every CDR3 protein. In the table there are about 150,000 distinct CDR3 sequences, under 35% of which are singletons. Sequenced input: synovial fluid, either unsorted or a sorted T cell fraction (not recorded which). The receptors derive from a male donor with ankylosing spondylitis.

The CDR3 reads CASSPQTALGNEKLFF. CDR3 DNA: TGTGCCAGCAGCCCCCAGACGGCGTTAGGGAATGAAAAACTGTTTTTT. The rearrangement joins TRBV11-3 to TRBJ1-4; D is ambiguous. Germline V CDR1 and CDR2: SGHNT, YENEEA. The germline V and J ends were trimmed by 5 bases and 5 bases, with 18 bases remaining between them. The CDR3 is made up of 16 amino acids.

At least ten counts were recorded for this clonotype. V and J are TRBV20-1 and TRBJ2-7; D perhaps matches TRBD2 (5 bases). CDR3 length: 12 residues. Trimming took off 3 bases at V and 6 bases at J, with 12 bases between the two ends. Germline CDR1 and CDR2: DFQATT and SNEGSKA (reference sequence). The CDR3 region is CSASRDGAEQYF. The CDR3 bases are TGCAGTGCTAGCCGGGATGGAGCCGAGCAGTACTTC.

The rearrangement uses TRBV12-3 or TRBV12-4 and TRBJ1-5; TRBD1 might be the D (5 bases). The CDR3 spans 14 residues. V dropped 2 bases and J dropped 9 bases, with 14 bases sitting between them. CDR3 in amino acids: CASSLTGDGAPQHF. Written as DNA, the CDR3 is TGTGCCAGCAGTTTAACCGGGGATGGGGCGCCCCAGCATTTT.

The chain has TRBV5-1 and TRBJ2-6; no definite D call. Germline V gene sequence: CDR1 SGHRS, CDR2 YFSETQ. This CDR3 is 16 amino acids long. V was shortened by 2 bases and J by 0 bases, with 9 bases between the two germline ends. The CDR3 DNA sequence: TGCGCCAGCAGCTTAGGCCCCCTCTCTGGGGCCAACGTCCTGACTTTC. This codes for CASSLGPLSGANVLTF.

Details on this clonotype: Relative to the germline gene, one junction end is altered; a read error may explain this. The V and J genes are TRBV28 and TRBJ2-1; 9 bases agree with TRBD2. Germline CDR1 is MDHEN and CDR2 is SYDVKM. This CDR3 is 16 amino acids long. CDR3 nucleotide sequence: TGTGCCAGCATTAGACGCCTAGCGGGACGTTCTAATGGGCAGTTCTTC. It specifies CASIRRLAGRSNGQFF.

As concerns this clonotype: A single base separates this from a much larger clone, so it may be a read error. The chain combines TRBV25-1 with TRBJ2-5, with 10 positions matching TRBD1. Looked up from germline, CDR1 is MGHDK and CDR2 is SYGVNS. The CDR3 is 16 amino acids. Written as DNA, the CDR3 is TGTGTCAGCAGTTGGGGGACAGGGGCGCTCCAAGAGACCCAGTACTTC. This encodes CVSSWGTGALQETQYF.

This rearrangement joins TRBV7-6 to TRBJ2-7; D is perhaps TRBD1 (6 bases). This CDR3 spans 15 amino acids. Trimming removed 1 base from V and 2 bases from J, with 12 bases in between. CDR1 SGHVS and CDR2 FNYEAQ come from the germline V gene. The CDR3 region has the DNA TGTGCCAGCAGCTTAGGGGGACATGCGACCTACGAGCAGTACTTC. Protein sequence: CASSLGGHATYEQYF.

This clonotype was recorded at least ten times. This sequence joins TRBV2 and TRBJ1-1; D unresolved. In germline, CDR1 is SNHLY, CDR2 FYNNEI. There are 13 residues in the CDR3. V gave up 4 bases and J gave up 1 base, with 7 bases separating them. The CDR3 loop reads CASSVNRNTEAFF. CDR3 in DNA: TGTGCCAGCAGTGTGAACAGGAACACTGAAGCTTTCTTT.

This clonotype was counted a few times. V usage is TRBV24-1 and J usage is TRBJ2-1, with 10 bases lining up with TRBD1. Germline V gene sequence: CDR1 KGHDR, CDR2 SFDVKD. CDR3 length: 15 amino acids. V shed 3 bases and J 10 bases; nucleotides not matched to a gene: 8. The DNA for the CDR3 is TGTGCCACCAGTGATCCCGGGACAGGGGTCAGGGAGCAGTTCTTC. Translating it yields CATSDPGTGVREQFF.

The chain has TRBV24-1 and TRBJ2-2; the D gene is possibly TRBD2 (5 bases). V was shortened by 2 bases and J by 3 bases, with 12 bases between the two germline ends. CDR3 length: 16 amino acids. Germline V lookup: CDR1 KGHDR, CDR2 SFDVKD. The CDR3: CATSDSRTGYTGELFF. CDR3 DNA sequence: TGTGCCACCAGTGATTCCCGGACGGGATACACCGGGGAGCTGTTTTTT.

The chain carries TRBV19 and TRBJ1-5; D is perhaps TRBD1 (6 bases). This CDR3 region has 13 residues. CDR1 LNHDA and CDR2 SQIVND come from the germline V gene (reference sequence). Trimming shortened V by 11 bases and J by 5 bases, and 16 bases separated the two germline ends. The CDR3 DNA is TGTGCCTCCTGGAGGGGGAGCCATCAGCCCCAGCATTTT. Its translation is CASWRGSHQPQHF. The full variable domain, with the rest looked up from reference TRBV19 and TRBJ1-5, is DGGITQSPKYLFRKEGQNVTLSCEQNLNHDAMYWYRQDPGQGLRLIYYSQIVNDFQKGDIAEGYSVSREKKESFPLTVTSAQKNPTAFYLCASWRGSHQPQHFGDGTRLSIL.

The chain joins TRBV9 to TRBJ2-3; maybe TRBD1 (5 bases). The CDR3 runs to 19 residues. Germline assignment: CDR1 SGDLS and CDR2 YYNGEE. V shed 4 bases and J shed 8 bases, with 32 bases lying between them. CDR3 residues: CASSPGRYNGQGRQGTQYF. CDR3 bases: TGTGCCAGCAGCCCGGGTCGTTATAATGGGCAGGGCCGTCAAGGTACGCAGTATTTT. The entire variable domain, with the rest obtained from reference TRBV9 and TRBJ2-3, is as follows: DSGVTQTPKHLITATGQRVTLRCSPRSGDLSVYWYQQSLDQGLQFLIQYYNGEERAKGNILERFSAQQFPDLHSELNLSSLELGDSALYFCASSPGRYNGQGRQGTQYFGPGTRLTVL.

The chain uses TRBV20-1 and TRBJ1-5, with 8 bases identical to TRBD1. Unmatched junction bases numbered 6, after V lost 5 bases and J lost 0 bases. The length of the CDR3 is 15 residues. Germline V gene lookup returns CDR1 DFQATT and CDR2 SNEGSKA (reference sequence). The CDR3: CSAGTGWGSNQPQHF. In DNA form, the CDR3 reads TGCAGTGCTGGGACAGGATGGGGTAGCAATCAGCCCCAGCATTTT.

The gene calls are TRBV12-3 or TRBV12-4 and TRBJ2-1; tentative D call: TRBD2 (5 bases). Trimming took off 1 base at V and 8 bases at J, with 15 bases between the two ends. CDR3 length: 15 amino acids. DNA of the CDR3: TGTGCCAGCAGTTTAGGGCTAGCCAAAGTGGATGAGCAGTTCTTC. It codes for CASSLGLAKVDEQFF.

This chain links TRBV5-4 with TRBJ1-6, with TRBD1 as a possible D gene (6 bases). Germline V gives CDR1 SGHNT, CDR2 YYREEE (reference sequence). The length of the CDR3 is 17 residues. V was clipped by 5 bases and J by 0 bases, with 15 bases between them. The CDR3 spells CASSSGGGSSYNSPLHF. The CDR3 nucleotides read TGTGCCAGCAGTTCGGGAGGGGGGAGCTCCTATAATTCACCCCTCCACTTT.

The rearrangement joins TRBV6-1 to TRBJ2-5; D unresolved. This CDR3 has 14 residues. The V and J ends lost 5 bases and 3 bases respectively, with 13 bases between them. Looked up from germline, CDR1 is MNHNS and CDR2 is SASEGT. CDR3 region: CASSTDHSKETQYF. The CDR3 DNA reads as TGTGCCAGCAGTACGGACCACAGCAAAGAGACCCAGTACTTC.

This clonotype was observed a single time. The rearrangement joins TRBV28 to TRBJ2-7, with 7 bases that match TRBD1. In germline, CDR1 is MDHEN, CDR2 SYDVKM. The CDR3 sequence is 14 residues long. V lost 7 bases to trimming and J lost 2 bases; unmatched junction nucleotides: 8. As DNA, the CDR3 is TGTGCCAGCATTCCTAGTGACAGGGCCTACGAGCAGTACTTC. It codes for CASIPSDRAYEQYF.

The rearrangement uses TRBV7-8 and TRBJ2-7; 8 positions agree with TRBD1. Germline V CDR1 and CDR2: SGHVS, FQNEAQ. The trim removed 0 bases at V and 12 bases at J, leaving 4 bases unmatched. This CDR3 has 12 amino acids. CDR3 in DNA: TGTGCCAGCAGCTTAGCCGGGACAGGTCTGTACTTC. As protein: CASSLAGTGLYF.

There are a few counts of this clonotype. J is TRBJ2-1 and V is TRBV4-2; no clear D. Trimming left V 0 bases short and J 9 bases short, with 6 bases between. The germline V gene encodes CDR1 LGHNA and CDR2 YNFKEQ. The CDR3 covers 12 residues. CDR3 in DNA: TGTGCCAGCAGCCAAGATGACGGTGAGCAGTTCTTC. Protein: CASSQDDGEQFF.

J is TRBJ2-5 and V is TRBV11-1, with 9 bases aligning to TRBD1. The V segment lost 4 bases and the J segment 4 bases; nucleotides outside the gene matches: 16. Germline values: CDR1 SGHAT, CDR2 FQDESV (reference sequence). This CDR3 has 18 amino acids. The CDR3 spells CASSSTVPGQGGIETQYF. The CDR3 DNA reads TGTGCCAGCAGCTCAACCGTCCCGGGACAGGGTGGAATAGAGACCCAGTACTTC.

This rearrangement joins TRBV7-9 to TRBJ1-5; D is uncertain. Trimming took 0 bases from V and 4 from J, leaving 13 bases between them. Germline CDR1 reads SEHNR; CDR2 reads FQNEAQ (reference sequence). The CDR3 has 16 amino acids. CDR3 in DNA: TGTGCCAGCAGCTTAGCGGTAGGTGCGGTAAATCAGCCCCAGCATTTT. Its translation: CASSLAVGAVNQPQHF.

The gene calls are TRBV30 and TRBJ2-7; the D gene is possibly TRBD1 (6 bases). Germline V CDR1 and CDR2: GTSNPN, SVGIG (reference sequence). V was shortened by 2 bases and J by 4 bases, with 12 bases between the two germline ends. CDR3 length: 13 amino acids. Here the CDR3 reads CAWSTQGRYEQYF. The CDR3 DNA is TGTGCCTGGAGTACACAGGGAAGATACGAGCAGTACTTC. The whole variable domain, filled in from reference TRBV30 and TRBJ2-7, reads SQTIHQWPATLVQPVGSPLSLECTVEGTSNPNLYWYRQAAGRGLQLLFYSVGIGQISSEVPQNLSASRPQDRQFILSSKKLLLSDSGFYLCAWSTQGRYEQYFGPGTRLTVT.

This clonotype came up once. The chain carries TRBV27 and TRBJ2-3; D uncertain. The CDR3 spans 12 residues. Trimming took off 5 bases at V and 4 bases at J, with 7 bases between the two ends. Germline CDR1 MNHEY, CDR2 SMNVEV (reference sequence). CDR3 loop: CASSPGSDTQYF. For the CDR3, the DNA is TGTGCCAGCAGTCCTGGGTCAGATACGCAGTATTTT.

This chain connects TRBV20-1 to TRBJ1-1; D ambiguous. The CDR3 is 11 residues long. Germline V gene data show CDR1 as DFQATT and CDR2 as SNEGSKA (reference sequence). The ends were cut back, 8 bases at V and 1 base at J, with 8 bases in the middle. DNA of the CDR3: TGCAGTACTAACAAGAACACTGAAGCTTTCTTT. Translating it yields CSTNKNTEAFF.

This chain links TRBV7-9 with TRBJ2-7; D gene unclear. The CDR3 is 11 residues long. Germline V gene data show CDR1 as SEHNR and CDR2 as FQNEAQ (reference sequence). The V gene lost 1 base and the J gene lost 8 bases, with 6 bases spanning the gap. The CDR3: CASSLGNQQYF. In nucleotides, the CDR3 is TGTGCCAGCAGCTTAGGGAACCAGCAGTACTTC.

The chain joins TRBV12-3 or TRBV12-4 to TRBJ1-5, with 7 nucleotides matching TRBD1. With V trimmed by 8 bases and J by 2 bases, 6 bases remained unmatched. This CDR3 spans 14 amino acids. CDR3 protein: CASVRTGGNQPQHF. CDR3 nucleotides: TGTGCCAGCGTTCGTACAGGGGGCAATCAGCCCCAGCATTTT.